This T cell receptor beta chain derives from a study of shared clonotypes between healthy human individuals. Findings and limits, study-wide: An expected dependence of interdonor clonotype sharing on sequencing depth was noted. Exclusively blood specimens were collected; tissue repertoires likely differ. Relative to memory subsets, naive subsets generally showed larger estimated richness.

CD45RO-negative, CCR7-selected cells formed the naive CD8 fraction, which excluded terminally differentiated effector memory CD45RA+ cells. Trimming left V 7 bases short and J 1 base short, with 17 bases between. CDR1 and CDR2 (germline): SGDLS, YYNGEE. The CDR3 has 15 residues. This clone has only one observation. As yet, its antigen is unknown. The data were produced by immunoSEQ multiplex PCR, yet TCRdb's version contains in-frame clones alone and is incomplete. The sample contains a few million clones, 93% of which appear only once. This TCR was sampled from a man younger than 30 in good health. Some clones in this sample may be carry-over from other donors' samples. The V gene is TRBV9, the J gene TRBJ2-5, with D possibly TRBD2 on 6 matching bases. Sequenced input: naive CD8+ T cells from PBMCs. The CDR3 nucleotides read TGTGCCAGCCACCCGGAGGGCCCAATCCAAGAGACCCAGTACTTC. Translation: CASHPEGPIQETQYF.